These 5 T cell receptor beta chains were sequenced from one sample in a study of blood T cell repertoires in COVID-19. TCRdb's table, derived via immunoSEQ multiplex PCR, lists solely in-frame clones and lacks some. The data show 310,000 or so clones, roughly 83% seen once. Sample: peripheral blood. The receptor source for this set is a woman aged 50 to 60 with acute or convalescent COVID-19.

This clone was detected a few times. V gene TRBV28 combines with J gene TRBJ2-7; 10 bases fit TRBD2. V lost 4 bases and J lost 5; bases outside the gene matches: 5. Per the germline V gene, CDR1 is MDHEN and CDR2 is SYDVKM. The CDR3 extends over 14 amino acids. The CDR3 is CASSSLAGVHEQYF. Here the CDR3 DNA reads TGTGCCAGCAGTTCTCTAGCGGGAGTTCACGAGCAGTACTTC.

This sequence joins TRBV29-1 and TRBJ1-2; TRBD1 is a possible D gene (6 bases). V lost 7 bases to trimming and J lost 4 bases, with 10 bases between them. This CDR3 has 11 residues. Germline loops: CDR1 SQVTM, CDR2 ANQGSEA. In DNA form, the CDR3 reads TGCAGCGCCTCAGGGGCCTATGGCTACACCTTC. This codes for CSASGAYGYTF.

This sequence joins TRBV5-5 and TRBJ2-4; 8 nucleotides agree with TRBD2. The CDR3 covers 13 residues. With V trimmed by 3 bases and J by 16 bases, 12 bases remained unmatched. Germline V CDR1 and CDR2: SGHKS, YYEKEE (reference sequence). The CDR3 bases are TGTGCCAGCAGCTCCGGAAGACTAGCGAGATCTTACTTC. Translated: CASSSGRLARSYF.

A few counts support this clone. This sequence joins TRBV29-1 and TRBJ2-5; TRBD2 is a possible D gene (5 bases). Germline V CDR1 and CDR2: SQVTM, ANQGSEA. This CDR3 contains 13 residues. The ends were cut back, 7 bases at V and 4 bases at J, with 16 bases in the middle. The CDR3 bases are TGCAGCGCCCGCCGGGGAGTGGGAGAGACCCAGTACTTC. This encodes CSARRGVGETQYF.

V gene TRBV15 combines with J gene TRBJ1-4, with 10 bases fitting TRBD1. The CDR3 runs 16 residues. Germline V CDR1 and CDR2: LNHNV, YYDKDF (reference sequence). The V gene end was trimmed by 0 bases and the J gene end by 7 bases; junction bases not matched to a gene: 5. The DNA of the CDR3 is TGTGCCACCAGCAGAGATGACAGGGGGCGAGGTGAAAAACTGTTTTTT. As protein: CATSRDDRGRGEKLFF. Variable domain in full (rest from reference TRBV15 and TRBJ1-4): DAMVIQNPRYQVTQFGKPVTLSCSQTLNHNVMYWYQQKSSQAPKLLFHYYDKDFNNEADTPDNFQSRRPNTSFCFLDIRSPGLGDTAMYLCATSRDDRGRGEKLFFGSGTQLSVL.